These 8 T cell receptor beta chains were sequenced from one sample in a study of Ad26.COV2.S vaccination and SARS-CoV-2 variants. The method was immunoSEQ multiplex PCR; TCRdb's version includes in-frame clones alone and lacks a portion of them. The data show roughly 380,000 clones, about 92% seen once. The sequencing here drew on peripheral blood, taken after recovery from COVID-19. The receptors stem from a human donor who had recovered from COVID-19.

The chain has TRBV5-1 and TRBJ1-2; tentative D call: TRBD1 (5 bases). This CDR3 has 16 residues. Per germline, CDR1 SGHRS and CDR2 YFSETQ. Trimming shortened V by 0 bases and J by 4 bases, and 16 bases separated the two germline ends. The CDR3 spells CASSLAPEGRGYGYTF. For the CDR3, the DNA is TGCGCCAGCAGCTTGGCTCCCGAGGGAAGGGGCTATGGCTACACCTTC.

J is TRBJ1-1 and V is TRBV20-1; the D is unclear. The length of the CDR3 is 12 residues. V lost 3 bases to trimming and J lost 4 bases, with 9 bases between them. Germline assignment: CDR1 DFQATT and CDR2 SNEGSKA (reference sequence). The CDR3 region has the DNA TGCAGTGCTAGTGATGGTAGCACTGAAGCTTTCTTT. This translates into CSASDGSTEAFF.

The genes are TRBV5-4 and TRBJ2-1, with D possibly matching TRBD2 (6 bases). Germline CDR1 SGHNT, CDR2 YYREEE (reference sequence). V was pared by 4 bases and J by 0 bases, with 17 bases between. CDR3 length: 17 amino acids. The CDR3 bases are TGTGCCAGCAGCCCGCTTAGGAGGGCCAGCTCCTACAATGAGCAGTTCTTC. This codes for CASSPLRRASSYNEQFF.

The chain recombines TRBV29-1 with TRBJ1-2; tentatively, D is TRBD1 (5 bases). The CDR3 spans 12 residues. V lost 6 bases and J 3 bases, leaving 11 bases between the germline ends. CDR1 is SQVTM and CDR2 is ANQGSEA in the germline V gene. The CDR3 is CSVGGVDYGYTF. In nucleotides, the CDR3 is TGCAGCGTGGGGGGGGTTGACTATGGCTACACCTTC.

This rearrangement joins TRBV12-2 to TRBJ2-5; the tabulated D call, TRBD2, remains unverified against the DNA. TRBV12-2 is a known pseudogene. The CDR3 loop spans 17 amino acids. CDR3 sequence reads: CASRPGTSGGHQETQYF. Written as DNA, the CDR3 is TGTGCAAGTCGCCCCGGGACTAGCGGGGGTCATCAAGAGACCCAGTACTTC.

The gene calls are TRBV6-1 and TRBJ1-3, with no clear D. Looked up from germline, CDR1 is MNHNS and CDR2 is SASEGT. Deletions cut 1 base from V and 1 base from J, with 8 bases between. The length of the CDR3 is 15 residues. The CDR3: CASSEEGNSGNTIYF. DNA of the CDR3: TGTGCCAGCAGTGAAGAAGGAAATTCTGGAAACACCATATATTTT.

The genes are TRBV4-1 and TRBJ2-3; tentative D call: TRBD2 (5 bases). The germline V and J ends were trimmed by 2 bases and 3 bases, with 24 bases remaining between them. This CDR3 is 19 amino acids long. CDR1 and CDR2 (germline): MGHRA, YSYEKL. The CDR3 DNA follows: TGCGCCAGCAGCCAATACCCCACTGTAGACGGGCTAGCTACAGATACGCAGTATTTT. Its translation is CASSQYPTVDGLATDTQYF.

The rearrangement links TRBV12-3 or TRBV12-4 to TRBJ1-4, with TRBD1 as a possible D gene (5 bases). The CDR3 length is 12 residues. Between the trimmed V and J ends, which lost 5 bases and 8 bases, there was a span of 9 bases. Here the CDR3 DNA reads TGTGCCAGCAGTCGACAGACAGAAAAACTGTTTTTT. Residues: CASSRQTEKLFF.